These 9 T cell receptor beta chains share one sample of origin, sequenced in a study of T cells after yellow fever vaccination. TCRdb called the 5' RACE reads again in MiXCR, with one record for every CDR3 protein. The sample carries about 550,000 distinct CDR3 sequences, roughly 19% recorded once. This sample comprised PBMCs, obtained 15 days after the yellow fever booster vaccination. The receptors were gathered from a man aged 25-45 years who received the YFV17D yellow fever vaccine.

This clonotype has a handful of counts. The chain links TRBV20-1 to TRBJ1-2; D possibly corresponds to TRBD1 (5 bases). Germline V CDR1 and CDR2: DFQATT, SNEGSKA (reference sequence). V shed 3 bases and J shed 2 bases, with 13 bases lying between them. This CDR3 is built from 14 residues. This chain's CDR3 is CSARWDGRNYGYTF. CDR3 nucleotides: TGCAGTGCTAGGTGGGACGGGAGAAACTATGGCTACACCTTC.

V gene TRBV28 combines with J gene TRBJ2-1, with D possibly TRBD2 on 5 matching bases. V gave up 6 bases and J gave up 2 bases, with 14 bases separating them. Germline assignment: CDR1 MDHEN and CDR2 SYDVKM. This CDR3 has 15 amino acids. CDR3 region: CASRPPGIAYNEQFF. The DNA of the CDR3 is TGTGCCAGCAGACCCCCGGGGATTGCCTACAATGAGCAGTTCTTC.

The chain couples TRBV12-3 or TRBV12-4 to TRBJ1-3; D might be TRBD1 (6 bases). V was trimmed by 6 bases and J by 4 bases, leaving 16 bases between them. The CDR3 is 15 residues long. CDR3 residues: CASSQDSWGGNTIYF. The CDR3 nucleotides read TGTGCCAGCAGCCAGGACAGTTGGGGAGGAAACACCATATATTTT.

The genes are TRBV7-2 and TRBJ2-7, with TRBD2 matching over 7 bases. The CDR3 is 15 residues long. Germline assignment: CDR1 SGHTA and CDR2 FQGNSA. V lost 5 bases, J lost 3 bases, and 10 bases stayed unmatched. As DNA, the CDR3 is TGTGCCAGCAGCCCGAGTTTGGGACTACACTACGAGCAGTACTTC. Translation gives CASSPSLGLHYEQYF.

This clonotype showed up just a few times. The chain links TRBV7-2 to TRBJ2-7, with D uncertain. The germline V gene has CDR1 SGHTA and CDR2 FQGNSA. V was clipped by 4 bases and J by 0 bases, with 10 bases between them. The length of the CDR3 is 14 residues. CDR3 sequence (DNA): TGTGCCAGCAGCTCCCCTCGCGACTCCTACGAGCAGTACTTC. It codes for CASSSPRDSYEQYF.

The chain uses TRBV6-2 or TRBV6-3 and TRBJ2-1; D is unresolved. Germline CDR1 is MNHEY and CDR2 is SVGEGT. The CDR3 length is 13 residues. V lost 6 bases and J lost 10, with 16 bases in between. Here the CDR3 DNA reads TGTGCCAGCAGAGCGATGGGCCCTCGGGAGCAGTTCTTC. Translation gives CASRAMGPREQFF.

This clonotype was detected a few times. In DNA, the CDR3 is TGTGCCAGCAGAGGGGCGGGAGGGTCATACAATGAGCAGTTCTTC. Encoded protein: CASRGAGGSYNEQFF. V and J are TRBV6-1 and TRBJ2-1; 9 bases agree with TRBD2. V dropped 6 bases and J dropped 4; count of bases not matched to a gene: 7. This CDR3 contains 15 residues. CDR1 and CDR2 (germline): MNHNS, SASEGT.

V and J are TRBV20-1 and TRBJ2-7; 10 positions agree with TRBD2. Germline trimming cut 3 bases from V and 6 bases from J; bases unmatched to any gene: 5. CDR3 size: 13 residues. Looked up from germline, CDR1 is DFQATT and CDR2 is SNEGSKA (reference sequence). The CDR3 spells CSASRTSGVEQYF. The CDR3 DNA reads TGCAGTGCTAGCCGTACTAGCGGGGTCGAGCAGTACTTC.

V is TRBV7-6 and J is TRBJ2-1, with D tentatively TRBD1 or TRBD2 (5 bases each). Trimming cost V 9 bases and J 9 bases, with 18 bases left between them. This CDR3 contains 13 residues. The germline CDR1 and CDR2 sequences are SGHVS and FNYEAQ. Here the CDR3 DNA reads TGTGCCAGTAACCTGGGGGTTGGCAGTGAGCAGTTCTTC. Protein: CASNLGVGSEQFF.